These 15 T cell receptor beta chains came from one sample sequenced in a study of blood T cell repertoires in COVID-19. The assay was immunoSEQ multiplex PCR, and TCRdb's table has in-frame clones only and misses some. The table lists approximately 300,000 clones, 90% of them singletons. The sequenced sample was peripheral blood. These receptors came from a woman aged 40 to 50 with acute or convalescent COVID-19.

V and J are TRBV7-2 and TRBJ1-2; 9 bases match TRBD1. The CDR3 extends over 16 amino acids. V dropped 4 bases and J dropped 5; count of bases not matched to a gene: 11. In germline, CDR1 is SGHTA, CDR2 FQGNSA. The CDR3 sequence: CASSSPDRGAGYGYTF. The CDR3 nucleotides read TGTGCCAGCAGCTCGCCGGACAGGGGAGCAGGATATGGCTACACCTTC. The full variable domain, in which reference TRBV7-2 and TRBJ1-2 provide the parts outside the CDR3, is GAGVSQSPSNKVTEKGKDVELRCDPISGHTALYWYRQSLGQGLEFLIYFQGNSAPDKSGLPSDRFSAERTGGSVSTLTIQRTQQEDSAVYLCASSSPDRGAGYGYTFGSGTRLTVV.

Note on this clone: A junction boundary mismatches the germline segment, possibly from a read error. CDR3 residues: CASSPSRENSPPHF. The CDR3 coding sequence is TGTGCCAGCTCACCCTCACGGGAAAATTCACCCCCCCACTTT. The genes are TRBV18 and TRBJ1-6; D uncertain. The CDR3 extends over 14 amino acids. CDR1 is KGHSH, CDR2 LQKENI, per germline.

The chain combines TRBV7-9 with TRBJ1-2, with D possibly matching TRBD1 (6 bases). CDR1 is SEHNR and CDR2 is FQNEAQ in the germline V gene (reference sequence). The ends were cut back, 6 bases at V and 4 bases at J, with 21 bases in the middle. This CDR3 has 16 residues. The chain's CDR3 is CASSRTGYPGLYGYTF. Here the CDR3 DNA reads TGTGCCAGCAGTCGAACAGGGTACCCGGGCCTCTATGGCTACACCTTC.

The J gene is TRBJ1-2, the V gene TRBV6-5; 11 nucleotides match TRBD1. CDR1 MNHEY and CDR2 SVGAGI come from the germline V gene. This CDR3 has 13 residues. The J segment lost 8 bases and the V segment lost 7 bases, leaving 6 bases of the junction unmatched. CDR3 protein: CASKGQGAYGYTF. The DNA of the CDR3 is TGTGCCAGCAAAGGACAGGGGGCGTACGGCTACACCTTC.

V is TRBV9 and J is TRBJ1-2; 7 positions match TRBD1. This CDR3 is 15 amino acids long. The ends lost 3 bases at V and 5 bases at J; junction bases unmatched: 10. CDR1 SGDLS and CDR2 YYNGEE come from the germline V gene. The CDR3 DNA follows: TGTGCCAGCAGCGGGGAGAGGGGGCGCGAGTATGGCTACACCTTC. Its protein product is CASSGERGREYGYTF.

The genes are TRBV6-5 and TRBJ1-6; possibly TRBD1 for D (5 bases). The germline V gene encodes CDR1 MNHEY and CDR2 SVGAGI. The V and J ends lost 4 bases and 6 bases respectively, with 10 bases between them. The CDR3 length is 14 residues. The CDR3: CASSWGVFNSPLHF. Here the CDR3 DNA reads TGTGCCAGCAGTTGGGGGGTATTTAATTCACCCCTCCACTTT.

The chain has TRBV5-5 and TRBJ2-6, with D perhaps TRBD1 (5 bases). Trimming took 2 bases from V and 2 from J, leaving 17 bases between them. Germline V gives CDR1 SGHKS, CDR2 YYEKEE (reference sequence). The CDR3 has 18 residues. The CDR3 DNA reads TGTGCCAGCAGCTTTTCACCCGAAGGGGTAACTGGGGCCAACGTCCTGACTTTC. It translates to CASSFSPEGVTGANVLTF.

The chain carries TRBV5-6 and TRBJ2-7, with 12 bases that match TRBD2. Germline loops: CDR1 SGHDT, CDR2 YYEEEE. V shed 1 base, J shed 3 bases, and the junction held 5 bases outside the gene matches. CDR3 length equals 16 residues. In nucleotides, the CDR3 is TGTGCCAGCAGCTTGCTAGCGGGGGGGCGAGTCTACGAGCAGTACGTC. The encoded protein is CASSLLAGGRVYEQYV.

The J gene is TRBJ2-3, the V gene TRBV7-6; 9 nucleotides line up with TRBD2. CDR3 length: 11 amino acids. Per the germline V gene, CDR1 is SGHVS and CDR2 is FNYEAQ. After removal of 11 bases from V and 7 bases from J, the junction contained 4 bases not matched to a gene. CDR3 nucleotides: TGTGCCTCGGGACTAGCTAATACGCAGTATTTT. Translation: CASGLANTQYF.

V is TRBV6-6 and J is TRBJ1-2; D remains unclear. Germline CDR1 reads MNHNY; CDR2 reads SVGAGI (reference sequence). CDR3 length: 12 amino acids. The V and J ends lost 6 bases and 3 bases respectively, with 8 bases between them. This CDR3 is CASRLLDYGYTF. The DNA of the CDR3 is TGTGCCAGCAGATTACTAGACTATGGCTACACCTTC.

The V gene is TRBV5-6, the J gene TRBJ1-1; 8 bases align to TRBD1. There are 16 residues in the CDR3. Trimming removed 1 base from V and 0 bases from J; junction bases left unmatched: 5. The germline V gene encodes CDR1 SGHDT and CDR2 YYEEEE. CDR3: CASSLYRGAMNTEAFF. The CDR3 nucleotides read TGTGCCAGCAGCTTGTACAGGGGGGCCATGAACACTGAAGCTTTCTTT.

This clone was seen once. This rearrangement joins TRBV2 to TRBJ1-6; 7 bases map to TRBD1. The CDR3 is made up of 15 amino acids. CDR1 is SNHLY and CDR2 is FYNNEI in the germline V gene. Trimming took 8 bases from V and 0 from J; bases not matched to a gene: 4. The chain's CDR3 is CASRWDSSYNSPLHF. CDR3 nucleotides: TGTGCCAGCCGATGGGACAGCTCCTATAATTCACCCCTCCACTTT.

The V gene is TRBV3-1 (or the pseudogene TRBV3-2), the J gene TRBJ2-5; 9 nucleotides match TRBD2. The CDR3 consists of 15 residues. Germline-derived CDR1 and CDR2 are LGHDT and YNNKEL (reference sequence). V trimming: 0 bases; J trimming: 7 bases; junction bases outside the gene matches: 6. CDR3 residues: CASSQDPVRGGTQYF. The CDR3 nucleotides are TGTGCCAGCAGCCAAGATCCCGTGCGGGGGGGGACCCAGTACTTC.

V usage is TRBV2 and J usage is TRBJ2-7; TRBD2 is a possible D gene (5 bases). The V and J ends lost 5 bases and 0 bases respectively, with 11 bases between them. The CDR3 consists of 14 residues. Looked up from germline, CDR1 is SNHLY and CDR2 is FYNNEI. The CDR3 is CASSRSGSSYEQYV. The CDR3 region has the DNA TGTGCCAGCAGTAGGAGTGGGAGCTCCTACGAGCAGTACGTC.

The rearrangement uses TRBV7-9 and TRBJ1-4, with no clear D. The V end lost 5 bases, the J end lost 5 bases, and 18 bases lay between the germline ends. Germline V gene lookup returns CDR1 SEHNR and CDR2 FQNEAQ (reference sequence). The length of the CDR3 is 16 residues. CDR3 protein: CASSLRNRGGNEKLFF. CDR3 nucleotides: TGTGCCAGCAGCCTCAGGAACCGGGGAGGGAATGAAAAACTGTTTTTT.